The 2 T cell receptor beta chains below all came from one sample that was sequenced in a study of CD8 T cells in Susac syndrome. With random hexamers, reverse transcription was performed on 0.5 to 1 ug of RNA. One entry per CDR3 protein results from TCRdb running MiXCR on the immunoSEQ multiplex PCR reads. The data contain about 190,000 distinct CDR3 sequences, about 91% of them singletons. Material for sequencing was CD4+ T cells from PBMCs. Receptors originate from a human donor with Susac syndrome.

The chain uses TRBV4-1 and TRBJ2-1; TRBD2 aligns across 11 bases. Trimming cost V 1 base and J 4 bases; bases outside gene matches: 6. Looked up from germline, CDR1 is MGHRA and CDR2 is YSYEKL. This CDR3 contains 17 residues. The CDR3 DNA reads TGCGCCAGCAGCCAAGGGCATAGCGGGGGGGCATACAATGAGCAGTTCTTC. This sequence encodes CASSQGHSGGAYNEQFF.

V gene TRBV3-1 combines with J gene TRBJ1-1, with D hard to call. This CDR3 contains 16 residues. V shed 0 bases and J shed 5 bases, with 16 bases lying between them. Germline assignment: CDR1 LGHDT and CDR2 YNNKEL (reference sequence). In nucleotides, the CDR3 is TGTGCCAGCAGCCAAGATCGAGGCTGGCGGGCGACTGAAGCTTTCTTT. Protein product: CASSQDRGWRATEAFF.